This is a list of T cell receptor beta chains from one sample in a study of blood T cell repertoires in COVID-19. This table comes from immunoSEQ multiplex PCR, and its TCRdb copy is limited to in-frame clones, with some not included. This repertoire shows about 170,000 clones, 83% found once; its top ten account for around a fifth. Input material: peripheral blood. These receptors were collected from a woman in her seventies who had recovered from COVID-19. Both conserved end residues are part of each CDR3. D genes are given only for firm matches. Size tells how often a clone was seen (once, few, many) or the class of an expanded clone, and some rows leave it out.

cdr3_nt: TGTGCCAGCAGCGACCAGGACAGGGCGATTTCACCCCTCCACTTT
cdr3_aa: CASSDQDRAISPLHF
clone_size: once
v_call: TRBV5-4
d_call: TRBD1
j_call: TRBJ1-6

cdr3_nt: TGTGCCAGCAGCTTGGTGGAGGTCTATGGCTACACCTTC
cdr3_aa: CASSLVEVYGYTF
clone_size: -
v_call: TRBV5-6
d_call: -
j_call: TRBJ1-2

cdr3_nt: TGTGCCAGCAGCTTTACACCGGGGATCACCGGGGAGCTGTTTTTT
cdr3_aa: CASSFTPGITGELFF
clone_size: -
v_call: TRBV6-5
d_call: -
j_call: TRBJ2-2

cdr3_nt: TGTGCCAGCGGGAAAGGGGGTGGGGCCTCCTATGGCTACACCTTC
cdr3_aa: CASGKGGGASYGYTF
clone_size: -
v_call: TRBV27
d_call: -
j_call: TRBJ1-2

cdr3_nt: TGTGCCAGCAGCCAAACAGGGAACACTGAAGCTTTCTTT
cdr3_aa: CASSQTGNTEAFF
clone_size: once
v_call: TRBV7-3
d_call: -
j_call: TRBJ1-1

cdr3_nt: TGCAGTGCTAGTGGACTTCGCGGACAGGATAGCTCTGGAAACACCATATATTTT
cdr3_aa: CSASGLRGQDSSGNTIYF
clone_size: once
v_call: TRBV20-1
d_call: TRBD1
j_call: TRBJ1-3

cdr3_nt: TGTGCCAGCAGTAGGGGACAGGGACACTATGGCTACACCTTC
cdr3_aa: CASSRGQGHYGYTF
clone_size: -
v_call: TRBV25-1
d_call: TRBD1
j_call: TRBJ1-2

cdr3_nt: TGTGCCAGCTCACCACGGGACAGGGTGGGAGATACGCAGTATTTT
cdr3_aa: CASSPRDRVGDTQYF
clone_size: -
v_call: TRBV18
d_call: TRBD1
j_call: TRBJ2-3

cdr3_nt: TGTGCCAGCAGCCAAGTCGCGAAAAACACAGATACGCAGTATTTT
cdr3_aa: CASSQVAKNTDTQYF
clone_size: -
v_call: TRBV3-1/TRBV3-2
d_call: -
j_call: TRBJ2-3

cdr3_nt: TGTGCCAGCAGCCCTCGGGGGAAGGAGACCCAGTACTTC
cdr3_aa: CASSPRGKETQYF
clone_size: -
v_call: TRBV7-3
d_call: -
j_call: TRBJ2-5

cdr3_nt: TGTGCCTGGGGGGGGCGCCCCACAGGCTACACCTTC
cdr3_aa: CAWGGRPTGYTF
clone_size: -
v_call: TRBV30
d_call: -
j_call: TRBJ1-2

cdr3_nt: TGTGCCAGCAGCCCCGGGGGTGGGGGAGCTTCCCCGCAGTTCTTC
cdr3_aa: CASSPGGGGASPQFF
clone_size: -
v_call: TRBV11-1
d_call: -
j_call: TRBJ2-1

cdr3_nt: TGCGCCAGCAGCGCAGGGTATGAGGACGGGGAGCTGTTTTTT
cdr3_aa: CASSAGYEDGELFF
clone_size: once
v_call: TRBV5-1
d_call: -
j_call: TRBJ2-2

cdr3_nt: TGTGCCAGCAGCCAAGAGCGCGGGGTGTTTTTT
cdr3_aa: CASSQERGVFF
clone_size: -
v_call: TRBV3-1/TRBV3-2
d_call: -
j_call: TRBJ2-2

cdr3_nt: TGTGCCATCAGTGCGCCGGGACAGCTAACCTACGAGCAGTACTTC
cdr3_aa: CAISAPGQLTYEQYF
clone_size: -
v_call: TRBV10-3
d_call: TRBD1
j_call: TRBJ2-7

cdr3_nt: TGTGCCAGCAGTTACCCTGGGACAGGCCAAGAGACCCAGTACTTC
cdr3_aa: CASSYPGTGQETQYF
clone_size: -
v_call: TRBV6-6
d_call: TRBD1
j_call: TRBJ2-5

cdr3_nt: TGCAGTGCTAGAGGGACAGAGACCTTC
cdr3_aa: CSARGTETF
clone_size: -
v_call: TRBV20-1
d_call: -
j_call: TRBJ1-2

cdr3_nt: TGCAGCGTTGAGACAGGGCGGGGTAATGAAAAACTGTTTTTT
cdr3_aa: CSVETGRGNEKLFF
clone_size: -
v_call: TRBV29-1
d_call: TRBD1
j_call: TRBJ1-4

cdr3_nt: TGTGCCACCAGCAGGGGTCTAGCGGGGGGGGGAGATACGCAGTATTTT
cdr3_aa: CATSRGLAGGGDTQYF
clone_size: -
v_call: TRBV15
d_call: TRBD2
j_call: TRBJ2-3

cdr3_nt: TGCGCCAGCAGCCGGGATCCGAACACTGAAGCTTTCTTT
cdr3_aa: CASSRDPNTEAFF
clone_size: -
v_call: TRBV5-1
d_call: -
j_call: TRBJ1-1

cdr3_nt: TGTGCCAGCAGACCTGACAGGGGTTACGAGCAGTACTTC
cdr3_aa: CASRPDRGYEQYF
clone_size: -
v_call: TRBV27
d_call: TRBD1
j_call: TRBJ2-7

cdr3_nt: TGTGCCACAGGGGAAAGGGGGCGCGGAAACACCATATATTTT
cdr3_aa: CATGERGRGNTIYF
clone_size: -
v_call: TRBV2
d_call: TRBD1
j_call: TRBJ1-3

cdr3_nt: TGTGCCTGGAGTCCCCGGGAGACCCAGTACTTC
cdr3_aa: CAWSPRETQYF
clone_size: -
v_call: TRBV30
d_call: -
j_call: TRBJ2-5

cdr3_nt: TGTGCCAGCAGCCGCTCCGGGGTGACCTATGGCTACACCTTC
cdr3_aa: CASSRSGVTYGYTF
clone_size: -
v_call: TRBV7-8
d_call: -
j_call: TRBJ1-2

cdr3_nt: TGTGCCAGCAGTGGGGAGGGAAGGTGGCAAGAGACCCAGTACTTC
cdr3_aa: CASSGEGRWQETQYF
clone_size: -
v_call: TRBV2
d_call: TRBD2
j_call: TRBJ2-5